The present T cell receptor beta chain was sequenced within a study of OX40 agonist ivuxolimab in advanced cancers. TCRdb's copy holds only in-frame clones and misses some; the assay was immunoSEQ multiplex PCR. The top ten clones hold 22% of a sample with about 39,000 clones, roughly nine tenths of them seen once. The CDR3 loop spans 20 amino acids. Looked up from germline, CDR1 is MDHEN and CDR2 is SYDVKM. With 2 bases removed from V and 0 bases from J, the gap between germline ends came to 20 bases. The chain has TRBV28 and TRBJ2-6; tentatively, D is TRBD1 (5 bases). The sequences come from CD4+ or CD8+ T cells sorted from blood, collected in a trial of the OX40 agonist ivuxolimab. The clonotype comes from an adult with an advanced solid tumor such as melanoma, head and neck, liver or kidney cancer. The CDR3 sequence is CASSLTFGAHLPSGANVLTF. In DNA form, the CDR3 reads TGTGCCAGCAGTTTAACTTTTGGGGCCCATTTACCCTCTGGGGCCAACGTCCTGACTTTC.